Following are 5 T cell receptor beta chains from one sample sequenced in a study of blood T cell repertoires in COVID-19. Only in-frame clones appear in the TCRdb table, and some are missing; sequencing was by immunoSEQ multiplex PCR. The sample yields tens of thousands of clones, around 82% seen once. Sequencing used peripheral blood. These receptors were taken from a human donor in a cohort sampled during active COVID-19.

V usage is TRBV13 and J usage is TRBJ1-1, with 10 bases identical to TRBD1. Trimming took 3 bases from V and 9 from J; bases not matched to a gene: 10. The CDR3 sequence is 15 residues long. CDR1 is PRHDT, CDR2 FYEKMQ, per germline (reference sequence). CDR3 amino acids: CASSLTGGGGTKAFF. Written as DNA, the CDR3 is TGTGCCAGCAGCTTGACAGGGGGCGGAGGAACTAAAGCTTTCTTT.

The chain couples TRBV7-9 to TRBJ1-5; 10 bases match TRBD1. Germline CDR1 is SEHNR and CDR2 is FQNEAQ (reference sequence). The V segment lost 4 bases and the J segment 5 bases; nucleotides outside the gene matches: 5. This CDR3 contains 15 residues. This chain's CDR3 is CASSSADRGHQPQHF. The DNA of the CDR3 is TGTGCCAGCAGCTCTGCTGACAGGGGGCATCAGCCCCAGCATTTT.

This chain connects TRBV6-6 to TRBJ2-1, with a possible D match to TRBD2 (7 bases). There are 15 residues in the CDR3. The germline V and J ends were trimmed by 2 bases and 8 bases, with 16 bases remaining between them. CDR1 is MNHNY and CDR2 is SVGAGI in the germline V gene (reference sequence). The CDR3 here is CASSYRGGGGDEQFF. The CDR3 bases are TGTGCCAGCAGTTACCGAGGGGGGGGCGGCGATGAGCAGTTCTTC.

The V call is TRBV27, the J call TRBJ2-1, with a possible D match to TRBD2 (6 bases). Germline V lookup: CDR1 MNHEY, CDR2 SMNVEV (reference sequence). V was shortened by 5 bases and J by 0 bases, with 11 bases between the two germline ends. The CDR3 spans 15 residues. The CDR3 region has the DNA TGTGCCAGCAGTACTTGGCGGGGCTCCTACAATGAGCAGTTCTTC. Protein: CASSTWRGSYNEQFF.

The chain couples TRBV18 to TRBJ2-7; D perhaps matches TRBD1 (5 bases). This CDR3 is 15 amino acids long. V was pared by 5 bases and J by 3 bases, with 17 bases between. Looked up from germline, CDR1 is KGHSH and CDR2 is LQKENI. In nucleotides, the CDR3 is TGTGCCAGCTCAGAAGGACACTCCCATCACTACGAGCAGTACTTC. This translates into CASSEGHSHHYEQYF.